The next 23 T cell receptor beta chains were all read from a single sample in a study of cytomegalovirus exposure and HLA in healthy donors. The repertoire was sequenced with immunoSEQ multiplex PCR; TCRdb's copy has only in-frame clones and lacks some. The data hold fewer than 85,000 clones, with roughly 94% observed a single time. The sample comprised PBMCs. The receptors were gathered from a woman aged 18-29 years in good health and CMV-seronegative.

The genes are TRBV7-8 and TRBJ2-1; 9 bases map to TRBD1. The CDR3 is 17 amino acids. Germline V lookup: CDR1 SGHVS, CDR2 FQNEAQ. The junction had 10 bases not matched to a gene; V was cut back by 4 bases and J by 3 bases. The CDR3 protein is CASSWKRGTGSYNEQFF. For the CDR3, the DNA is TGTGCCAGCAGCTGGAAAAGGGGGACAGGGAGCTACAATGAGCAGTTCTTC.

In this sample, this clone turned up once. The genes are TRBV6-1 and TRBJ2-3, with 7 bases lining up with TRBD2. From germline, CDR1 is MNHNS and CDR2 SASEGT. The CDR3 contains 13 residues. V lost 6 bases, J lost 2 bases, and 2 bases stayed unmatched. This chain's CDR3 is CASSAGDTDTQYF. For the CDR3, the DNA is TGTGCCAGCAGCGCGGGGGACACAGATACGCAGTATTTT.

The CDR3 nucleotides are TGCGCCAGCAGCCAAGACATCAGCGATCATGAGCAGTTCTTC. The encoded protein is CASSQDISDHEQFF. The chain recombines TRBV4-3 with TRBJ2-1; no reliable D call. This CDR3 has 14 residues. The germline gives CDR1 LGHNA, CDR2 YSLEER. Between the trimmed V and J ends, which lost 0 bases and 8 bases, there was a span of 11 bases.

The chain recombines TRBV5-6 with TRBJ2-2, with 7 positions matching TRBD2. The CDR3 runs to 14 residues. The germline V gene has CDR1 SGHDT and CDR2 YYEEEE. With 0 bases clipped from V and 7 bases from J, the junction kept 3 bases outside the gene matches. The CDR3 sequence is CASSLVGRVGELFF. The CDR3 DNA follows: TGTGCCAGCAGCTTGGTAGGGAGGGTCGGGGAGCTGTTTTTT. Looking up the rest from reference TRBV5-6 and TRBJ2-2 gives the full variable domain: DAGVTQSPTHLIKTRGQQVTLRCSPKSGHDTVSWYQQALGQGPQFIFQYYEEEERQRGNFPDRFSGHQFPNYSSELNVNALLLGDSALYLCASSLVGRVGELFFGEGSRLTVL.

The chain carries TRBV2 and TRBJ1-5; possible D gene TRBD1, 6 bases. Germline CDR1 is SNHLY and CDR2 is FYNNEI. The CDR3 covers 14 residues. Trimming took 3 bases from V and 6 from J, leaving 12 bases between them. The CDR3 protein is CASSENRESQPQHF. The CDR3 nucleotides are TGTGCCAGCAGTGAGAACAGGGAGAGTCAGCCCCAGCATTTT.

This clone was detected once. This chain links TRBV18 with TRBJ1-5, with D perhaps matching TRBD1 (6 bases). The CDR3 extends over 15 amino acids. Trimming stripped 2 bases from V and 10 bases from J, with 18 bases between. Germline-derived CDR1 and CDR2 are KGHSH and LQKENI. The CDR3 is CASSPEGNRASPQHF. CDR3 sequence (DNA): TGTGCCAGCTCACCAGAGGGGAACAGGGCAAGCCCCCAGCATTTT.

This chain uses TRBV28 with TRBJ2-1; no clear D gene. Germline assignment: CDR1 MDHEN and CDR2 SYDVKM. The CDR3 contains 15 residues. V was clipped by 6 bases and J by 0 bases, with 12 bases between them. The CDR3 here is CASRVPLSSYNEQFF. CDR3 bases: TGTGCCAGCAGGGTGCCGTTGAGCTCCTACAATGAGCAGTTCTTC.

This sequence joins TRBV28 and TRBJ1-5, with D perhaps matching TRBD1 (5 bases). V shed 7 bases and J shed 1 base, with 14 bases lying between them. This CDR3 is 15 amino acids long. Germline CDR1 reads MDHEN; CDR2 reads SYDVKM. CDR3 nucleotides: TGTGCCAGCACTACCTCAGGGTCGAGCAATCAGCCCCAGCATTTT. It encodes CASTTSGSSNQPQHF.

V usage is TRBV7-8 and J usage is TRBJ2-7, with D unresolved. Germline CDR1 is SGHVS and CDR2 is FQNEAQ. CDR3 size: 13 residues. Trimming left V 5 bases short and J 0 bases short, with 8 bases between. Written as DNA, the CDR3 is TGTGCCAGCAGCCAGGTTTACTCCTACGAGCAGTACTTC. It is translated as CASSQVYSYEQYF.

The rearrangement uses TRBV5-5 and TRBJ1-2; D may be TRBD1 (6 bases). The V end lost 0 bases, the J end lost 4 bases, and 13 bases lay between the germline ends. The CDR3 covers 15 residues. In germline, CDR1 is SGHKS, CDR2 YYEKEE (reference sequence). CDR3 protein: CASSLVGGPTYGYTF. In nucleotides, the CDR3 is TGTGCCAGCAGCTTGGTCGGGGGGCCAACCTATGGCTACACCTTC.

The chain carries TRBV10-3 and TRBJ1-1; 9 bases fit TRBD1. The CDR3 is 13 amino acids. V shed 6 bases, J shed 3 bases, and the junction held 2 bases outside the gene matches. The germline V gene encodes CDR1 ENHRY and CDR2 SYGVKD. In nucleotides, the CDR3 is TGTGCCATCAGGAGGACAGGGGACACTGAAGCTTTCTTT. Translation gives CAIRRTGDTEAFF.

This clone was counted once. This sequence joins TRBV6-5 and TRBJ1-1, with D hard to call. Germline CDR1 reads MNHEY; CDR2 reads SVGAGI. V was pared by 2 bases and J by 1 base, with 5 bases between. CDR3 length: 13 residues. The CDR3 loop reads CASSYGRNTEAFF. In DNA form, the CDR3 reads TGTGCCAGCAGTTACGGCAGGAACACTGAAGCTTTCTTT.

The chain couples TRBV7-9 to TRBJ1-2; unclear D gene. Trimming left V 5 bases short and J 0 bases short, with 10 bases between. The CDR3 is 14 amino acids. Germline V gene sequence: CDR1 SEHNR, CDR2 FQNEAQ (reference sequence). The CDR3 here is CASSLNSANYGYTF. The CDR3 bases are TGTGCCAGCAGCCTAAATAGTGCTAACTATGGCTACACCTTC.

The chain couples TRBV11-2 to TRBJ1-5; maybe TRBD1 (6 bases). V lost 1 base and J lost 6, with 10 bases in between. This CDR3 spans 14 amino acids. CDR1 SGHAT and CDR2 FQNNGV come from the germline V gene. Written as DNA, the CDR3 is TGTGCCAGCAGCTTAGGGGGGACAAGTCAGCCCCAGCATTTT. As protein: CASSLGGTSQPQHF. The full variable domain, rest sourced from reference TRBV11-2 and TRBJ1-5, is EAGVAQSPRYKIIEKRQSVAFWCNPISGHATLYWYQQILGQGPKLLIQFQNNGVVDDSQLPKDRFSAERLKGVDSTLKIQPAKLEDSAVYLCASSLGGTSQPQHFGDGTRLSIL.

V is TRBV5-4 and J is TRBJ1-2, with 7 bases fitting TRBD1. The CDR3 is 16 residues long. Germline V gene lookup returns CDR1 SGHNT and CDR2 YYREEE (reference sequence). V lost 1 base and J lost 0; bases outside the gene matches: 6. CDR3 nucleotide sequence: TGTGCCAGCAGCTTGAGTGGCCAGGGGGCTAACTATGGCTACACCTTC. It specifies CASSLSGQGANYGYTF.

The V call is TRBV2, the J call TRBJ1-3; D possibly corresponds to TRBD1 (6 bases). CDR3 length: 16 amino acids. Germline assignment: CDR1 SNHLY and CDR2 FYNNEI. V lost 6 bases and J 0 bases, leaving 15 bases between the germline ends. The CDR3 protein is CASRPWTESSGNTIYF. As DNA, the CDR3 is TGTGCCAGCAGACCTTGGACAGAGAGCTCTGGAAACACCATATATTTT. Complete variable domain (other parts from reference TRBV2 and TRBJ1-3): EPEVTQTPSHQVTQMGQEVILRCVPISNHLYFYWYRQILGQKVEFLVSFYNNEISEKSEIFDDQFSVERPDGSNFTLKIRSTKLEDSAMYFCASRPWTESSGNTIYFGEGSWLTVV.

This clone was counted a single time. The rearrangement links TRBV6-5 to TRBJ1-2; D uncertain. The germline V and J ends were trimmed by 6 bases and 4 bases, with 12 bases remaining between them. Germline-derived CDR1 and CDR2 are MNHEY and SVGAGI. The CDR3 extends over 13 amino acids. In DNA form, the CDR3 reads TGTGCCAGCAGGCGGGAGAAGCGCTATGGCTACACCTTC. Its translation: CASRREKRYGYTF.

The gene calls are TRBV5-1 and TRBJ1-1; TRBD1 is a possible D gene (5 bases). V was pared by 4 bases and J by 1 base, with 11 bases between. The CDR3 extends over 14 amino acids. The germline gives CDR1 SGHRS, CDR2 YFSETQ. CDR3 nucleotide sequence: TGCGCCAGCAGCACCCGGACACCGAACACTGAAGCTTTCTTT. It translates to CASSTRTPNTEAFF.

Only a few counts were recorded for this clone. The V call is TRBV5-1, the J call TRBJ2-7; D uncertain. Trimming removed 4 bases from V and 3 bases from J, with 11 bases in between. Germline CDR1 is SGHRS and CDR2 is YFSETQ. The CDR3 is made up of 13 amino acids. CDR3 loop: CASSMTESYEQYF. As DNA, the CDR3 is TGCGCCAGCAGCATGACGGAGAGCTACGAGCAGTACTTC.

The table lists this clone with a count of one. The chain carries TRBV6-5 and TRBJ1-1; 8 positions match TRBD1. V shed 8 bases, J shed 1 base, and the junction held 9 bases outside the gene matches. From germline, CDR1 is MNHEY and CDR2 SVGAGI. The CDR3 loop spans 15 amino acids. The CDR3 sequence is CASLRRTGWNTEAFF. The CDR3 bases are TGTGCCAGCCTGCGGAGGACAGGGTGGAACACTGAAGCTTTCTTT.

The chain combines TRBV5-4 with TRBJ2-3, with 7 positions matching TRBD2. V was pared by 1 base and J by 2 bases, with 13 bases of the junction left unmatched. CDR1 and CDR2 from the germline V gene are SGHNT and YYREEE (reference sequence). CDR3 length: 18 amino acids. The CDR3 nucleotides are TGTGCCAGCAGCTTGAATCAGCGGGGCTCTGCCTCCACAGATACGCAGTATTTT. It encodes CASSLNQRGSASTDTQYF.

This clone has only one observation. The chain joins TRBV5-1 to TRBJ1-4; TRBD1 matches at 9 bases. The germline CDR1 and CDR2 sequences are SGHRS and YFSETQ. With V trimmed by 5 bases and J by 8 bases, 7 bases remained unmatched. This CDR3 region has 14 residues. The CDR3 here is CASRRDRAAEKLFF. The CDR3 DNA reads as TGCGCCAGCAGGCGGGACAGGGCCGCGGAAAAACTGTTTTTT.

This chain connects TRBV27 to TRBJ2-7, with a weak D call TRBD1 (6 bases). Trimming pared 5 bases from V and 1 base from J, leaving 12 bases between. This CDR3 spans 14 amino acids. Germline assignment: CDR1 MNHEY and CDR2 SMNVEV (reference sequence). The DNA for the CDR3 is TGTGCCAGCAGTATAGCACAGGGATCCTACGAGCAGTACTTC. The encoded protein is CASSIAQGSYEQYF.